The rows below give T cell receptor beta chains drawn from one sample of a study of blood T cell repertoires in COVID-19. Using immunoSEQ multiplex PCR, the repertoire was profiled, and TCRdb retains in-frame clones only, with some absent. Of some 150,000 clones detected, around 86% appear once; the ten largest clones hold about 1.4%. The sequencing input was peripheral blood. The receptors stem from a human donor in a cohort sampled during active COVID-19. Both conserved end residues are part of each CDR3. The D gene is left open where the match is weak. Size is omitted from some rows. Given values are once, few, many or a class for expanded clones.

j_call	v_call	d_call	clone_size	cdr3_nt	cdr3_aa
TRBJ2-5	TRBV4-1	.	few	TGCGCCAGCAGCACACTCGGGGGAGAGACCCAGTACTTC	CASSTLGGETQYF
TRBJ2-7	TRBV5-1	TRBD2	.	TGCGCCAGCAGCTCCGGGGGGAGCGGGCCTTCCTACGAGCAGTACTTC	CASSSGGSGPSYEQYF
TRBJ2-1	TRBV11-2	TRBD2	few	TGTGCCAGCAGCTTTAGCGGGAGCATCAATGAGCAGTTCTTC	CASSFSGSINEQFF
TRBJ2-7	TRBV21-1	.	.	TGTGCCAGCAGCAAATATTACAACGCCTACGAGCAGTACTTC	CASSKYYNAYEQYF
TRBJ2-1	TRBV24-1	TRBD2	once	TGTGCCACCAGTGGGGCTTCTGGCGGGAGGATCGATGAGCAGTTCTTC	CATSGASGGRIDEQFF
TRBJ2-5	TRBV5-4	TRBD2	few	TGTGCCAGCAGCCCTGGACTAGCGGGCCAGCCAGAGACCCAGTACTTC	CASSPGLAGQPETQYF
TRBJ2-1	TRBV20-1	.	.	TGCAGTGCTAGTCTCGCGGCGGACAATGAGCAGTTCTTC	CSASLAADNEQFF
TRBJ2-5	TRBV15	TRBD2	.	TGTGCCACCAGCAGAGGAGAGGTAGCGGGCAGCGGGGAGACCCAGTACTTC	CATSRGEVAGSGETQYF
TRBJ2-3	TRBV7-2	TRBD1	.	TGTGCCAGCAGCTCGGGACAGGGACTTCTTCCAGCGGATACGCAGTATTTT	CASSSGQGLLPADTQYF
TRBJ2-5	TRBV19	.	.	TGTGCCAGTAGTGGGAGACAAGAGACCCAGTACTTC	CASSGRQETQYF
TRBJ1-4	TRBV10-3	TRBD1	.	TGTGCCATCAGTGAAGGGGGCTTAAGTGAAAAACTGTTTTTT	CAISEGGLSEKLFF
TRBJ2-5	TRBV2	.	.	TGTGCCAGCAGTGGAGGGATCCCAGAGACCCAGTACTTC	CASSGGIPETQYF
TRBJ2-7	TRBV18	.	.	TGTGCCAGCTCACCAGAGAACGAGCAGTACTTC	CASSPENEQYF
TRBJ2-7	TRBV6-2/TRBV6-3	TRBD1	few	TGTGCCAGCAGTTACTCGAGGGGGCTAGGAGCCGAGCAGTACTTC	CASSYSRGLGAEQYF
TRBJ2-7	TRBV3-1/TRBV3-2	TRBD2	.	TGTGCCAGCAGCCCTGGGACTAGCGGTTTCTACGAGCAGTACTTC	CASSPGTSGFYEQYF
TRBJ2-5	TRBV4-2	TRBD2	.	TGTGCCAGCAGCCAAGGGGCTTTGACTAGCGGAAGCCAAGAGACCCAGTACTTC	CASSQGALTSGSQETQYF
TRBJ2-1	TRBV5-1	.	.	TGCGCCAGCAGCTTTGCGACAATCAACAATGAGCAGTTCTTC	CASSFATINNEQFF
TRBJ1-2	TRBV20-1	.	.	TGCAGTGGGGCGCGCTTTTGGGGCTACACCTTC	CSGARFWGYTF
TRBJ2-7	TRBV29-1	.	.	TGCAGCGTCAACTCCTACGAGCAGTACTTC	CSVNSYEQYF
TRBJ1-6	TRBV18	.	.	TGTGCCAGCTCACCAGCTAGAATACGGTCACCCCTCCACTTT	CASSPARIRSPLHF
TRBJ2-1	TRBV5-1	.	.	TGCGCCAGCTACGCGGGCTCCTACAATGAGCAGTTCTTC	CASYAGSYNEQFF
TRBJ1-5	TRBV7-9	TRBD1	few	TGTGCCAGCAGCCCCGGACAGGGGGTGCAGCCCCAGCATTTT	CASSPGQGVQPQHF
TRBJ2-1	TRBV19	TRBD2	.	TGTGCCAGTAGCGACGGACTAGCGGACTACAATGAGCAGTTCTTC	CASSDGLADYNEQFF
TRBJ2-7	TRBV19	TRBD2	.	TGTGCCAGTAGGTCAGCCGGGAGGTACGAGCAGTACTTC	CASRSAGRYEQYF
TRBJ2-7	TRBV6-5	.	.	TGTGCCAGCACGGCGCGCACAGGGACCTCCTACGAGCAGTACTTC	CASTARTGTSYEQYF
TRBJ1-2	TRBV2	.	.	TGTGCCAGCAAGCGAGATCAACGTATAGGCTACACCTTC	CASKRDQRIGYTF
TRBJ1-1	TRBV9	.	.	TGTGCCAGCAGCGCCTTTGGCTGGAGGGCGACTGAAGCTTTCTTT	CASSAFGWRATEAFF
TRBJ2-5	TRBV7-2	TRBD2	.	TGTGCCAGCAGCTCATTGAGCGGGAGTTTTCAGTACTTC	CASSSLSGSFQYF
TRBJ2-7	TRBV6-5	.	.	TGTGCCAGCGAGCGTGGGGCCTATGCTTCCTACGAGCAGTACTTC	CASERGAYASYEQYF
TRBJ2-3	TRBV4-1	.	.	TGCGCCAGCAGCCAAGATTCCGCGGGACCCACCCCTGCGCAGTATTTT	CASSQDSAGPTPAQYF
TRBJ1-2	TRBV6-5	.	.	TGTGCCAGCAGTTACCTTGGCAATCCTAACTATGGCTACACCTTC	CASSYLGNPNYGYTF
TRBJ1-2	TRBV6-5	TRBD1	.	TGTGCCAGCAGAATCACAGGGGATTCCTATGGCTACACCTTC	CASRITGDSYGYTF
TRBJ1-4	TRBV14	.	once	TGTGCCAGCAGCCCGTACAGAGCAAATGAAAAACTGTTTTTT	CASSPYRANEKLFF
TRBJ2-7	TRBV14	.	.	TGTGCCAGTTCCTTCGGAGCCCTCTACGAGCAGTACTTC	CASSFGALYEQYF
TRBJ1-2	TRBV30	.	.	TGTGCCTGGAGTGTAAGCGCAGGCTACACCTTC	CAWSVSAGYTF
TRBJ2-3	TRBV5-1	TRBD1	.	TGCGCCAGTAACCTACAGGGGGCCACAGATACGCAGTATTTT	CASNLQGATDTQYF
TRBJ1-3	TRBV9	.	.	TGTGCCAGCAGCCCCCTCGGGATTACTGGAAACACCATATATTTT	CASSPLGITGNTIYF
TRBJ1-5	TRBV6-6	TRBD1	.	TGTGCCAGCAGTTCGACAGGGGTTGATCAGCCCCAGCATTTT	CASSSTGVDQPQHF
TRBJ2-2	TRBV27	.	few	TGTGCCAGCAGTCGACCCAGGGTCAGGTGGAACACCGGGGAGCTGTTTTTT	CASSRPRVRWNTGELFF
TRBJ2-5	TRBV6-5	.	.	TGTGCCAGCAGGATACAGGGTCGAGAGACCCAGTACTTC	CASRIQGRETQYF
TRBJ1-4	TRBV4-2	.	.	TGTGCCAGCAGCCAAGAACCAGGGCGGGGGACTAATGAAAAACTGTTTTTT	CASSQEPGRGTNEKLFF
TRBJ2-1	TRBV18	.	once	TGTGCCAGCTCACCACAGGCAGGGGTCAATGAGCAGTTCTTC	CASSPQAGVNEQFF
TRBJ1-2	TRBV15	.	.	TGTGCCACCAGCAGAGAGGGGGGTGGAGGCTACACCTTC	CATSREGGGGYTF
TRBJ2-7	TRBV7-2	.	.	TGTGCCAGCAGCTTTGGCGGGACGCCCTACGAGCAGTACTTC	CASSFGGTPYEQYF
TRBJ1-4	TRBV2	.	once	TGTGCCAGCAGAGCGTGGGCAACTAATGAAAAACTGTTTTTT	CASRAWATNEKLFF
TRBJ2-5	TRBV5-1	.	.	TGCGCCAGCAGCCCTGACTACCACCAAGAGACCCAGTACTTC	CASSPDYHQETQYF
TRBJ2-7	TRBV3-1/TRBV3-2	TRBD2	.	TGTGCCAGCAGCCTAGCGGGAGGGCCTGACGAGCAGTACTTC	CASSLAGGPDEQYF
TRBJ1-5	TRBV6-5	.	.	TGTGCCAGCAGTTTCACAGGGATCAATCAGCCCCAGCATTTT	CASSFTGINQPQHF